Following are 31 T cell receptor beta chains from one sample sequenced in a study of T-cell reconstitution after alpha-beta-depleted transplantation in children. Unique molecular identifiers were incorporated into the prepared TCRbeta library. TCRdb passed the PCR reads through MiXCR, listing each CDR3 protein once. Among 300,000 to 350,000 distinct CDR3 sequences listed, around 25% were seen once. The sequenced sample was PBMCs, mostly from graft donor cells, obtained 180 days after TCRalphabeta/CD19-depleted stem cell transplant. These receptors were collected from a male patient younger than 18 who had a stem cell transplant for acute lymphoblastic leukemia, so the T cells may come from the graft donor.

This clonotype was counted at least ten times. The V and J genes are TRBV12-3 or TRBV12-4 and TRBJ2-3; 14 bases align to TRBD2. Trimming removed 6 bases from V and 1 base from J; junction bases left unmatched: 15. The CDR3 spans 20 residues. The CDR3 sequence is CASSPRLAGGPRMGTDTQYF. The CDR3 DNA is TGTGCCAGCAGCCCTAGACTAGCGGGAGGGCCAAGGATGGGCACAGATACGCAGTATTTT.

In DNA form, the CDR3 reads TGCGCCAGCAGCCGCCTAGCGGGACCCCTGAGAGATACGCAGTATTTT. Protein: CASSRLAGPLRDTQYF. The rearrangement joins TRBV4-1 to TRBJ2-3; 9 bases align to TRBD2. The CDR3 contains 16 residues. The germline CDR1 and CDR2 sequences are MGHRA and YSYEKL. V was clipped by 4 bases and J by 5 bases; unmatched bases: 10.

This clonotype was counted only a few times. This CDR3 is CASSLTGGSYGYTF. As DNA, the CDR3 is TGTGCCAGCAGCCTTACAGGGGGAAGCTATGGCTACACCTTC. V is TRBV3-1 and J is TRBJ1-2, with 8 positions matching TRBD1. From germline, CDR1 is LGHDT and CDR2 YNNKEL (reference sequence). CDR3 length: 14 residues. Germline trimming cut 4 bases from V and 4 bases from J; bases unmatched to any gene: 5.

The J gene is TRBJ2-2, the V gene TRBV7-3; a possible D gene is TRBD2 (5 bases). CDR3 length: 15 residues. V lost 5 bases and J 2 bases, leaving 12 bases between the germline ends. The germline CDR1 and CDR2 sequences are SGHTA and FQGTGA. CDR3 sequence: CASSQLAANTGELFF. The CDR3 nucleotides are TGTGCCAGCAGCCAGCTAGCTGCTAACACCGGGGAGCTGTTTTTT.

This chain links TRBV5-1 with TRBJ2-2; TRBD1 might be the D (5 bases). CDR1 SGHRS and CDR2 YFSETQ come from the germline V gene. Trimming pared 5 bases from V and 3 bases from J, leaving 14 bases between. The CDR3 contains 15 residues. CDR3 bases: TGCGCCAGCAGAGGAAGGGGCGCGTACACCGGGGAGCTGTTTTTT. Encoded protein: CASRGRGAYTGELFF.

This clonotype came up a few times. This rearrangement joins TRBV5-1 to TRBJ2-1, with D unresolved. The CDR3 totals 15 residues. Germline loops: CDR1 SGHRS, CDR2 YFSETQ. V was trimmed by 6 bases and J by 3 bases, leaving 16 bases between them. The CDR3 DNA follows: TGCGCCAGCACCTACGGCGGAACCTTCTACAATGAGCAGTTCTTC. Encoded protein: CASTYGGTFYNEQFF.

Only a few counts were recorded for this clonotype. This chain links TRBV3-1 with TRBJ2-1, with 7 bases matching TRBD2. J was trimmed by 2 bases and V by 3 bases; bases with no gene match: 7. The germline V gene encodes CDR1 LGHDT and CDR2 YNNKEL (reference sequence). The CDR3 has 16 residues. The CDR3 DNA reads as TGTGCCAGCAGCCATTTAGCGGGTGGCCCCTACAATGAGCAGTTCTTC. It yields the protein CASSHLAGGPYNEQFF.

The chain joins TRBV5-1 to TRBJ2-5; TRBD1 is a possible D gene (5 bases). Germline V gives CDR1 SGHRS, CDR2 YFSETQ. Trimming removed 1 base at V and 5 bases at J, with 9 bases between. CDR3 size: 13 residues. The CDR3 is CASSLRAGETQYF. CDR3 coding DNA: TGCGCCAGCAGCTTGAGGGCAGGGGAGACCCAGTACTTC.

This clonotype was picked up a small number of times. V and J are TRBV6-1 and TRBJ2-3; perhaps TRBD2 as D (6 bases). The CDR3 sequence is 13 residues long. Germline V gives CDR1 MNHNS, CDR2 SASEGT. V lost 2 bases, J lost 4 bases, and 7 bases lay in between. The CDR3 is CASSEQRADTQYF. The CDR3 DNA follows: TGTGCCAGCAGTGAACAGCGGGCAGATACGCAGTATTTT.

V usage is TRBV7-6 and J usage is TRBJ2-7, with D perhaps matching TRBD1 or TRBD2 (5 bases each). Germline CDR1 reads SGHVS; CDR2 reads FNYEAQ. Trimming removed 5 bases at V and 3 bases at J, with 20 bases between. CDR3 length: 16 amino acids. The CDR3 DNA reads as TGTGCCAGCAGCGCTTACGGGGACGGAGTTCACTACGAGCAGTACTTC. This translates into CASSAYGDGVHYEQYF.

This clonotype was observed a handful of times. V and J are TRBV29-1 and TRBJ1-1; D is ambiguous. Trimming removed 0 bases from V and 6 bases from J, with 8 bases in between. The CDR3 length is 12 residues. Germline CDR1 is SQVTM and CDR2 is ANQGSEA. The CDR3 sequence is CSVEEGGPEAFF. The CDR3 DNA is TGCAGCGTTGAAGAAGGAGGGCCTGAAGCTTTCTTT.

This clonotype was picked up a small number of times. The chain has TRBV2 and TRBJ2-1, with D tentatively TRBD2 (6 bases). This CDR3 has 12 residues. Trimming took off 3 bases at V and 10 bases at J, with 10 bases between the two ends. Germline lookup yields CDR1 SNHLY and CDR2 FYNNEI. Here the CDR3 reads CASSEDLAEQFF. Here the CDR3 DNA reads TGTGCCAGCAGTGAGGATCTAGCGGAGCAGTTCTTC. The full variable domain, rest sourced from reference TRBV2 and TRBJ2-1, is EPEVTQTPSHQVTQMGQEVILRCVPISNHLYFYWYRQILGQKVEFLVSFYNNEISEKSEIFDDQFSVERPDGSNFTLKIRSTKLEDSAMYFCASSEDLAEQFFGPGTRLTVL.

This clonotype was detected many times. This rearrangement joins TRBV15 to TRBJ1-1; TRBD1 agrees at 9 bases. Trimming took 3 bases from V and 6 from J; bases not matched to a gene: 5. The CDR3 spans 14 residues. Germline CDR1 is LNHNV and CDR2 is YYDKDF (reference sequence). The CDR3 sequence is CATSRTGTGSEAFF. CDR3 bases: TGTGCCACCAGCAGGACCGGGACAGGGTCTGAAGCTTTCTTT.

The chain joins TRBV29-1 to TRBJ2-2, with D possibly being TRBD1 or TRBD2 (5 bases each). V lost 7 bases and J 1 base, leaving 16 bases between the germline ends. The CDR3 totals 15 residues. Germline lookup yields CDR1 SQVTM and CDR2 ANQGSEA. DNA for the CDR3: TGCAGCGACACTAGGGGTGGGTGGAACACCGGGGAGCTGTTTTTT. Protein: CSDTRGGWNTGELFF.

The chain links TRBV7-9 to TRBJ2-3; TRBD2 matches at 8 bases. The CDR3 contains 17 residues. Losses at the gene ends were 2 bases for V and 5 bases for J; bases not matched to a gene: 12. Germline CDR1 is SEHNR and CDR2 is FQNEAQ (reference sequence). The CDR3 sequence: CASSLYGRASGRDTQYF. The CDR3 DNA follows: TGTGCCAGCAGCTTATACGGGAGGGCCTCGGGGAGAGATACGCAGTATTTT.

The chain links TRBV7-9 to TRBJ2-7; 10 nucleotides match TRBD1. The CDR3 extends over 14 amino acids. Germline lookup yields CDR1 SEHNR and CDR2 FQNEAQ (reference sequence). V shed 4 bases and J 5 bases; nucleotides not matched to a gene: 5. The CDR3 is CASSSGQGLDEQYF. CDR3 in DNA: TGTGCCAGCAGCTCGGGACAGGGGCTCGACGAGCAGTACTTC.

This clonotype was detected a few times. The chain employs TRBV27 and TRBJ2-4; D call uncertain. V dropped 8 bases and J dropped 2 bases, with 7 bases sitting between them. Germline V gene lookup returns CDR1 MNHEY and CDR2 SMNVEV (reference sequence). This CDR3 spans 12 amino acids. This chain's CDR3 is CASGLSKNIQYF. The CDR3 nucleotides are TGTGCCAGCGGGCTTTCCAAAAACATTCAGTACTTC.

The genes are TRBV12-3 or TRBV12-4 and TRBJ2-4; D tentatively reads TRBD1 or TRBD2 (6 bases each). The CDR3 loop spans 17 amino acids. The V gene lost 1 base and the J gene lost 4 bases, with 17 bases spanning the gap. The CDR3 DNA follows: TGTGCCAGCAGTTTAGGCCCCCAACAGGGACTTAAAAACATTCAGTACTTC. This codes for CASSLGPQQGLKNIQYF.

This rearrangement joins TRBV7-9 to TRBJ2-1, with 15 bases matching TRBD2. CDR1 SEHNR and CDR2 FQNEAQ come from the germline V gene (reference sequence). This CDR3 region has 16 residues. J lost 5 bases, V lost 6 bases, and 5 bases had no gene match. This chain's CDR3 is CASRPGLAGGNNEQFF. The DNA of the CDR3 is TGTGCCAGCAGACCCGGACTAGCGGGAGGGAACAATGAGCAGTTCTTC.

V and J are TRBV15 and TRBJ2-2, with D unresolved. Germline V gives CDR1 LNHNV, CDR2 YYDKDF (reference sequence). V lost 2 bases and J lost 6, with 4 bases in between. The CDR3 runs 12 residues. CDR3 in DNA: TGTGCCACCAGCAGAACCGCCGGGGAGCTGTTTTTT. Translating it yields CATSRTAGELFF.

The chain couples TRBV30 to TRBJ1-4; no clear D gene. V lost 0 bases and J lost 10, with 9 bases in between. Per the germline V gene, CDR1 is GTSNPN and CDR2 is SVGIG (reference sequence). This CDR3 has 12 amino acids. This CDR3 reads CAWSVEFGKLFF. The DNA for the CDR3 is TGTGCCTGGAGTGTAGAGTTTGGAAAACTGTTTTTT.

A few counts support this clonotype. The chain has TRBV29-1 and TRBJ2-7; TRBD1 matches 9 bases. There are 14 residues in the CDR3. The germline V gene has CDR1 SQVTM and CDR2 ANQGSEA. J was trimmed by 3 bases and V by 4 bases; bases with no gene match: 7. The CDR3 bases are TGCAGCGTTGGGTCCGGGACAGGGATCTACGAGCAGTACTTC. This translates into CSVGSGTGIYEQYF.

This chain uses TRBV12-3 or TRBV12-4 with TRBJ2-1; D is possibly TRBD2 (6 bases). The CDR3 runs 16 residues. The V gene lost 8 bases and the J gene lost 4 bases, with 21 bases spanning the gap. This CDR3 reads CASSTRLSGSYNEQFF. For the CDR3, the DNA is TGTGCCAGCTCCACGCGACTTAGCGGAAGTTACAATGAGCAGTTCTTC.

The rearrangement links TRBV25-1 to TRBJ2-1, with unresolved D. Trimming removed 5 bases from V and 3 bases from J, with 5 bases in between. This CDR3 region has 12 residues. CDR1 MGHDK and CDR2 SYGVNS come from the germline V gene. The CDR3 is CASSTVYNEQFF. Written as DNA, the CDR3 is TGTGCCAGCAGTACGGTCTACAATGAGCAGTTCTTC.

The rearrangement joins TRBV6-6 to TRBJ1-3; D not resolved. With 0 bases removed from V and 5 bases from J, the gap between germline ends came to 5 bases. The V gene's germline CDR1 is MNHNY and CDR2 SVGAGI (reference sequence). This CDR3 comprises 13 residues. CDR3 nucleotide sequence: TGTGCCAGCAGTTACTCGATCCGAAACACCATATATTTT. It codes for CASSYSIRNTIYF.

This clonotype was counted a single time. The CDR3 here is CASSFSLTGGYLAKNIQYF. The CDR3 region has the DNA TGCGCCAGCAGCTTCTCGCTGACAGGGGGCTATTTAGCCAAAAACATTCAGTACTTC. This chain uses TRBV5-1 with TRBJ2-4; 10 bases are shared with TRBD1. CDR1 SGHRS and CDR2 YFSETQ come from the germline V gene. CDR3 length equals 19 residues. Germline trimming cut 2 bases from V and 0 bases from J; bases unmatched to any gene: 11.

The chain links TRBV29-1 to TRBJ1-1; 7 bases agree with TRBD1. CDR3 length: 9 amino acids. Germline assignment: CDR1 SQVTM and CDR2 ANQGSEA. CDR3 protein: CTLDRTTFF. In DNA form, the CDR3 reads TGCACCCTGGACAGGACGACTTTCTTT.

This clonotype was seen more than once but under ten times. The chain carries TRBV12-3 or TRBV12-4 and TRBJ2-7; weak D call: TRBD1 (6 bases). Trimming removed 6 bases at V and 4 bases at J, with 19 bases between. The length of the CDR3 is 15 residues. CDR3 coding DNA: TGTGCCAGCAGCCCCCGTCCGACAGGAAAGTACGAGCAGTACTTC. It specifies CASSPRPTGKYEQYF.

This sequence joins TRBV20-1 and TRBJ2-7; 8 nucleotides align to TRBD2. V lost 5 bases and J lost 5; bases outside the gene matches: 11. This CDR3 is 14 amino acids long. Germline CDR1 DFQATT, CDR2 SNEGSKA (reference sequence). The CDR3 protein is CSAFPGTRHHEQYF. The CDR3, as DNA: TGCAGTGCTTTCCCCGGGACTAGGCACCACGAGCAGTACTTC.

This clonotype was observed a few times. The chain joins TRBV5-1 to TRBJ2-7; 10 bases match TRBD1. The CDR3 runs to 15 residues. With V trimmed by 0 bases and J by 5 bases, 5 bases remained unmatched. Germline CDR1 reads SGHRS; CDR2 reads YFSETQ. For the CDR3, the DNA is TGCGCCAGCAGCTTGGTGGGACAGGGGAGGGACGAGCAGTACTTC. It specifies CASSLVGQGRDEQYF.

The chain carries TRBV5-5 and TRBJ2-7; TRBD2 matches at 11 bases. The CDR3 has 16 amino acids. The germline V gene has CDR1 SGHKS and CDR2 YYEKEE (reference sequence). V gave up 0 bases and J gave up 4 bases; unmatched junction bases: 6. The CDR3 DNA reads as TGTGCCAGCAGCTTGGTTCGACTAGCGGGATGGTACGAGCAGTACTTC. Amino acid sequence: CASSLVRLAGWYEQYF.